A single TCR beta chain is shown here with its context. Antigen: not known. This CDR3 is also generated by other DNA sequences in the sample. Pre-culture CD4+ samples were sequenced deeply, targeting roughly 220,000 T cell genomes. This table comes from immunoSEQ multiplex PCR, and its TCRdb copy is limited to in-frame clones, with some not included. The profile shows approximately 89,000 clones, approximately 86% of them singletons. Germline assignment: CDR1 ENHRY and CDR2 SYGVKD. The CDR3 length is 15 residues. J lost 4 bases, V lost 2 bases, and 3 bases had no gene match. This sample is drawn from a study of T cell repertoires and HLA-DP antigens. Overall study: CD4+ T cells were cocultured with HeLa cells expressing HLA-DP. General observations from the study: Against both alloantigens, CD137+ clonality was similar, approximately 0.41. A non-physiological HeLa system presented antigen to total CD4+ responders.

The sample taken for sequencing was CD4+ T cells from PBMCs. The TCR originated in a middle-aged man in good health and CMV-seronegative. This chain connects TRBV10-3 to TRBJ2-7; 12 bases are shared with TRBD1. CDR3 amino acids: CAISEGTGGGYEQYF. The CDR3 DNA reads as TGTGCCATCAGTGAGGGGACAGGGGGCGGGTACGAGCAGTACTTC.